The 12 T cell receptor beta chains presented below share a single source sample, sequenced in a study of radiation and T cells in renal cell carcinoma. Noted time point: baseline pretreatment blood. Documented treatment: 15 Gy SBRT to primary tumor, nephrectomy 4 weeks later. The table came from immunoSEQ multiplex PCR; TCRdb's copy has only in-frame clones and leaves some out. Of about 130,000 clones in the sample, 82% were seen once. The source was blood, collected from a patient whose treatment included radiotherapy and nephrectomy. The receptors come from an older woman with renal cell carcinoma.

The chain employs TRBV7-2 and TRBJ1-5; 7 bases align to TRBD1. The CDR3 has 15 amino acids. The V gene end was trimmed by 5 bases and the J gene end by 6 bases; junction bases not matched to a gene: 10. Germline CDR1 and CDR2: SGHTA and FQGNSA. The CDR3 coding sequence is TGTGCCAGCAGCCGCGACAGGGAGTACGGTCAGCCCCAGCATTTT. It yields the protein CASSRDREYGQPQHF.

CDR3 protein: CASSPPAAGGWSEQFF. The DNA for the CDR3 is TGTGCCAGCAGCCCGCCCGCCGCGGGAGGATGGAGTGAGCAGTTCTTC. This chain connects TRBV11-2 to TRBJ2-1; 8 bases align to TRBD2. With 5 bases clipped from V and 9 bases from J, the junction kept 15 bases outside the gene matches. The germline CDR1 and CDR2 sequences are SGHAT and FQNNGV. This CDR3 has 16 residues.

V and J are TRBV10-3 and TRBJ2-7; 10 nucleotides match TRBD2. The germline V gene encodes CDR1 ENHRY and CDR2 SYGVKD. V lost 11 bases, J lost 0 bases, and 10 bases stayed unmatched. This CDR3 has 15 amino acids. The CDR3 here is CAARRLAGDSYEQYF. CDR3 nucleotide sequence: TGTGCCGCCAGAAGACTAGCGGGCGACTCCTACGAGCAGTACTTC.

CDR3 sequence reads: CASSLSQGFSYEQYF. CDR3 nucleotides: TGTGCCAGCAGTTTATCACAGGGTTTCAGCTACGAGCAGTACTTC. The V call is TRBV27, the J call TRBJ2-7; a weak D match, TRBD1 (6 bases). Trimming removed 0 bases from V and 3 bases from J, with 12 bases in between. The germline gives CDR1 MNHEY, CDR2 SMNVEV (reference sequence). The CDR3 is 15 residues long.

This clone was detected only once. This chain connects TRBV6-5 to TRBJ1-4; D is perhaps TRBD1 (5 bases). The CDR3 has 14 residues. V was shortened by 6 bases and J by 7 bases, with 15 bases between the two germline ends. The germline gives CDR1 MNHEY, CDR2 SVGAGI. In nucleotides, the CDR3 is TGTGCCAGCAGGTTTCAGGGTTTAAGTGAAAAACTGTTTTTT. This codes for CASRFQGLSEKLFF.

This sequence joins TRBV20-1 and TRBJ1-2; D gene ambiguous. V was clipped by 6 bases and J by 5 bases, with 7 bases between them. The CDR3 is 10 residues long. CDR1 is DFQATT, CDR2 SNEGSKA, per germline (reference sequence). This CDR3 is CSAQPYGYTF. The CDR3 DNA follows: TGCAGTGCCCAGCCGTATGGCTACACCTTC.

The gene calls are TRBV18 and TRBJ2-7; TRBD2 aligns across 7 bases. J gave up 2 bases and V 3 bases, and 1 base lay outside the gene matches. Germline assignment: CDR1 KGHSH and CDR2 LQKENI. This CDR3 is 13 amino acids long. The CDR3 region has the DNA TGTGCCAGCTCACCGGGACTACCCTACGAGCAGTACTTC. It is translated as CASSPGLPYEQYF.

The chain uses TRBV10-3 and TRBJ1-6; the D is unclear. V was cut by 0 bases and J by 7 bases, with 10 bases left in between. There are 15 residues in the CDR3. The germline gives CDR1 ENHRY, CDR2 SYGVKD. The CDR3 DNA reads as TGTGCCATCAGTGAGTCGAAGGGTGGAAATTCACCCCTCCACTTT. It translates to CAISESKGGNSPLHF.

The chain employs TRBV7-9 and TRBJ2-7, with TRBD2 matching 8 bases. The V and J ends lost 6 bases and 6 bases, in that order; junction bases with no gene match: 7. Germline V CDR1 and CDR2: SEHNR, FQNEAQ (reference sequence). The CDR3 runs 13 residues. CDR3 region: CASSISGISEQYF. The CDR3 DNA reads as TGTGCCAGCAGTATTAGCGGGATCTCCGAGCAGTACTTC.

This chain joins TRBV6-5 and TRBJ1-5, with a tentative D call TRBD1 (6 bases). This CDR3 region has 15 residues. V dropped 4 bases and J dropped 3 bases, with 13 bases sitting between them. CDR1 MNHEY and CDR2 SVGAGI come from the germline V gene. The CDR3 nucleotides read TGTGCCAGCAGTTTGTCGGGGGCGAACAATCAGCCCCAGCATTTT. Translating it yields CASSLSGANNQPQHF.

The gene calls are TRBV6-4 and TRBJ2-3; D tentatively reads TRBD1 or TRBD2 (5 bases each). Trimming took 6 bases from V and 4 from J, leaving 14 bases between them. This CDR3 has 14 amino acids. Germline loops: CDR1 MRHNA, CDR2 SNTAGT. Written as DNA, the CDR3 is TGTGCCAGCAGCCTCCGGGTGGGGGCAGATACGCAGTATTTT. This sequence encodes CASSLRVGADTQYF.

The chain couples TRBV29-1 to TRBJ1-4; D is possibly TRBD1 (5 bases). The V gene's germline CDR1 is SQVTM and CDR2 ANQGSEA. Trimming stripped 7 bases from V and 7 bases from J, with 19 bases between. The CDR3 runs 14 residues. The CDR3 region is CSAPEGTQSEKLFF. DNA of the CDR3: TGCAGCGCTCCAGAGGGGACTCAGAGTGAAAAACTGTTTTTT.